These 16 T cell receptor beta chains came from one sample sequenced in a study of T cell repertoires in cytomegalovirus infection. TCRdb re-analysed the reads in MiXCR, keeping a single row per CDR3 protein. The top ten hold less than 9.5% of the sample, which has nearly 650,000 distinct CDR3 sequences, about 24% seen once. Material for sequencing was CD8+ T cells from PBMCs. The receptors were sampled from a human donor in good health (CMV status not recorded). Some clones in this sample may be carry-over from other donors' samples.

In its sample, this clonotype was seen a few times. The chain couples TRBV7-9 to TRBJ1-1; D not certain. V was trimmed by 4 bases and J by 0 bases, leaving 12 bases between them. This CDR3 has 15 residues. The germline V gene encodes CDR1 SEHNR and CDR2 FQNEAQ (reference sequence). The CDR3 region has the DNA TGTGCCAGCAGCTCCCCTGATACCATGAACACTGAAGCTTTCTTT. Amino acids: CASSSPDTMNTEAFF. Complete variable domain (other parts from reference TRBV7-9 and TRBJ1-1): DTGVSQNPRHKITKRGQNVTFRCDPISEHNRLYWYRQTLGQGPEFLTYFQNEAQLEKSRLLSDRFSAERPKGSFSTLEIQRTEQGDSAMYLCASSSPDTMNTEAFFGQGTRLTVV.

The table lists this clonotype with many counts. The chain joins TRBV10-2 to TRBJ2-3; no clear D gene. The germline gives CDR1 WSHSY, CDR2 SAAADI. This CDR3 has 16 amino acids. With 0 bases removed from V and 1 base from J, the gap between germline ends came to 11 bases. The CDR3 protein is CASSESTLKGTDTQYF. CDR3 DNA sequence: TGCGCCAGCAGTGAGTCGACTCTAAAGGGCACAGATACGCAGTATTTT.

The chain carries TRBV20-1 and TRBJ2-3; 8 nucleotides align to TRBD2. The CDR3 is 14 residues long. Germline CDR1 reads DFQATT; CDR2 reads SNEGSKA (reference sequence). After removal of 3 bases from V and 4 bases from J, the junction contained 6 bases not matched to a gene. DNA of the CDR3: TGCAGTGCTAGCTCCGGGGGGGCCTCAGATACGCAGTATTTT. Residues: CSASSGGASDTQYF.

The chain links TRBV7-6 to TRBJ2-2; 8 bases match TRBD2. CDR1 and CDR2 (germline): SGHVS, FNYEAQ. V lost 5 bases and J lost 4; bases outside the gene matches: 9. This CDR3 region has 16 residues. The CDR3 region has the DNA TGTGCCAGCAGCACAGGAGCGGGGGCGGGCACCGGGGAGCTGTTTTTT. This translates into CASSTGAGAGTGELFF.

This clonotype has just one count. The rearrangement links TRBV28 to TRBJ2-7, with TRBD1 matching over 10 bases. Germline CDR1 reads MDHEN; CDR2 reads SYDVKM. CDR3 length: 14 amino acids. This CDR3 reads CVSSPGTGDWEQYV. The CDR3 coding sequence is TGTGTCAGCAGCCCCGGGACAGGGGATTGGGAGCAGTACGTC.

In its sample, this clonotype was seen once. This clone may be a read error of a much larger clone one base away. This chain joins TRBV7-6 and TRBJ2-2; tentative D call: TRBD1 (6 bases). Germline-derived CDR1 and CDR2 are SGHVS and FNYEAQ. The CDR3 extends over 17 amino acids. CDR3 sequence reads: CVSSLEKGGVATGELFF. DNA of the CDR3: TGTGTCAGCAGCTTAGAAAAAGGGGGAGTAGCGACTGGGGAGCTGTTTTTT. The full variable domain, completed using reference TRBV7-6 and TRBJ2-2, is GAGVSQSPRYKVTKRGQDVALRCDPISGHVSLYWYRQALGQGPEFLTYFNYEAQQDKSGLPNDRFSAERPEGSISTLTIQRTEQRDSAMYRCVSSLEKGGVATGELFFGEGSRLTVL.

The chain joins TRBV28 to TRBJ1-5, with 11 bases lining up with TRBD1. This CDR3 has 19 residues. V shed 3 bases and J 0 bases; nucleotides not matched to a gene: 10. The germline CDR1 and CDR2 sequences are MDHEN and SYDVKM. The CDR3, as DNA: TGTGCCAGCAGTTTCGAACCCGGACAGGGGGCCTATAGCAATCAGCCCCAGCATTTT. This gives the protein CASSFEPGQGAYSNQPQHF.

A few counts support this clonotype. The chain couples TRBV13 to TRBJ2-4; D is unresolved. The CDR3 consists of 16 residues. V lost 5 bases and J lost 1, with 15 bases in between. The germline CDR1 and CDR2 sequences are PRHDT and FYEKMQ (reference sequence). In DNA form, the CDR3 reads TGTGCCAGCAGCGTCGCCGCCGATGTGGCCAAAAACATTCAGTACTTC. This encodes CASSVAADVAKNIQYF. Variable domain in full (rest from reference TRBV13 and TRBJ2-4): AAGVIQSPRHLIKEKRETATLKCYPIPRHDTVYWYQQGPGQDPQFLISFYEKMQSDKGSIPDRFSAQQFSDYHSELNMSSLELGDSALYFCASSVAADVAKNIQYFGAGTRLSVL.

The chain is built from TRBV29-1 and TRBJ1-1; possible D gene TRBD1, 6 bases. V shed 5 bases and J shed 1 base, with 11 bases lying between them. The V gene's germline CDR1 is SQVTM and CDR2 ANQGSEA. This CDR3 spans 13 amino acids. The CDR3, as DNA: TGCAGCGTTCGAGGGGGGACGAACACTGAAGCTTTCTTT. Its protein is CSVRGGTNTEAFF.

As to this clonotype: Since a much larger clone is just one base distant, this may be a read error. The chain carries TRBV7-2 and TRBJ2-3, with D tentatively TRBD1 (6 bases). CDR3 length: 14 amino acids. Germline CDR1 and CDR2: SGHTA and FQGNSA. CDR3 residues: CANSLTGIPDTQYF. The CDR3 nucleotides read TGTGCCAACAGCTTAACAGGGATCCCAGATACGCAGTATTTT. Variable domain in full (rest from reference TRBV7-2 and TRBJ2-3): GAGVSQSPSNKVTEKGKDVELRCDPISGHTALYWYRQSLGQGLEFLIYFQGNSAPDKSGLPSDRFSAERTGGSVSTLTIQRTQQEDSAVYLCANSLTGIPDTQYFGPGTRLTVL.

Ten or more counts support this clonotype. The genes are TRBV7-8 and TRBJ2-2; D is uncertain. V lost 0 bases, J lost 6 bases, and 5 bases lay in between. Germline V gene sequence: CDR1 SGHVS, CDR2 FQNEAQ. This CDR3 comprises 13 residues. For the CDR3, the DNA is TGTGCCAGCAGCTTAGCAGGGTCCGGGGAGCTGTTTTTT. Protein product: CASSLAGSGELFF.

In DNA, the CDR3 is TGTGCCAGTAGTCATCGACACTCCTACGAGCAGTACTTC. Translation gives CASSHRHSYEQYF. The chain couples TRBV19 to TRBJ2-7; D remains unclear. CDR1 and CDR2 from the germline V gene are LNHDA and SQIVND (reference sequence). CDR3 length: 13 amino acids. Trimming took 5 bases from V and 0 from J, leaving 8 bases between them.

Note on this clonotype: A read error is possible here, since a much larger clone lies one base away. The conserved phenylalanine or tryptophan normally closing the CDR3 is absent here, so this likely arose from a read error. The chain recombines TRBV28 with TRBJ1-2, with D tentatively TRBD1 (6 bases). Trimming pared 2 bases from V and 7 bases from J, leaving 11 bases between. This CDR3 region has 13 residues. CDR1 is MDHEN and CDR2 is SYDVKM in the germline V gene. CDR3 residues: CASSLVPGAGYTL. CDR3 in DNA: TGTGCCAGCAGTTTAGTACCAGGGGCTGGCTACACCCTC.

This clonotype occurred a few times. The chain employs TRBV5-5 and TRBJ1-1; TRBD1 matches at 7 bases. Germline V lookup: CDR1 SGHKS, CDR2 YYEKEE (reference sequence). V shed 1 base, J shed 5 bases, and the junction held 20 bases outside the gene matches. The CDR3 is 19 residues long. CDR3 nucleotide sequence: TGTGCCAGCAGCTTGCTGGATGTTTTGCGCACAGGGGAGGAGACTGAAGCTTTCTTT. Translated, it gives CASSLLDVLRTGEETEAFF.

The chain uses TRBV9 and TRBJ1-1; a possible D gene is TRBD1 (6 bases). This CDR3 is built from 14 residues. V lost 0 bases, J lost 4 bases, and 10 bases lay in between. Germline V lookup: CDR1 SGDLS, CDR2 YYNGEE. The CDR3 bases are TGTGCCAGCAGCGTAGGGGGGGCCGGCACTGAAGCTTTCTTT. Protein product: CASSVGGAGTEAFF.

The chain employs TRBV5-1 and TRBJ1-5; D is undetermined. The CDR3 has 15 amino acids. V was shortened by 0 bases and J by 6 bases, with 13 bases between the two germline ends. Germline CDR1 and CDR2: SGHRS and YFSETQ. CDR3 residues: CASSLGEGSSQPQHF. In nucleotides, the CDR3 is TGCGCCAGCAGCTTGGGTGAGGGTAGCTCTCAGCCCCAGCATTTT.